These 16 T cell receptor beta chains came from one sample sequenced in a study of blood T cells in healthy people across ages. A second PCR of roughly 6 to 12 cycles used a sample-barcoded 5' primer and a J-beta primer mix. TCRdb re-derived calls from the 5' RACE reads in MiXCR, one entry per CDR3 protein. In the table there are approximately 830,000 distinct CDR3 sequences, around two thirds of which are singletons. Material for sequencing was blood. The receptors were gathered from a man younger than 40 in good health.

The chain links TRBV9 to TRBJ2-3, with D possibly TRBD2 on 6 matching bases. The CDR3 runs 14 residues. V was pared by 3 bases and J by 7 bases, with 15 bases between. Looked up from germline, CDR1 is SGDLS and CDR2 is YYNGEE. The CDR3 region has the DNA TGTGCCAGCAGCGCGAGTCTAGCGAAGAATACGCAGTATTTT. It encodes CASSASLAKNTQYF.

This clonotype was found many times. The gene calls are TRBV7-2 and TRBJ2-4; D gene uncertain. The V gene lost 4 bases and the J gene lost 0 bases, with 13 bases spanning the gap. CDR1 is SGHTA and CDR2 is FQGNSA in the germline V gene. The CDR3 has 16 residues. CDR3 in DNA: TGTGCCAGCAGCTCCCGAGAGGTCGTAGCCAAAAACATTCAGTACTTC. Protein sequence: CASSSREVVAKNIQYF.

This clonotype was detected only a few times. The genes are TRBV2 and TRBJ2-1; D gene ambiguous. In germline, CDR1 is SNHLY, CDR2 FYNNEI. CDR3 length equals 12 residues. The V end was cut by 6 bases, the J end by 3 bases, with 6 bases between. CDR3 sequence: CASRADYNEQFF. The CDR3 nucleotides read TGTGCCAGCAGGGCGGACTACAATGAGCAGTTCTTC. The variable domain in full, completed from reference TRBV2 and TRBJ2-1, reads EPEVTQTPSHQVTQMGQEVILRCVPISNHLYFYWYRQILGQKVEFLVSFYNNEISEKSEIFDDQFSVERPDGSNFTLKIRSTKLEDSAMYFCASRADYNEQFFGPGTRLTVL.

The chain has TRBV6-2 or TRBV6-3 and TRBJ2-7; possible D gene TRBD1, 6 bases. The V gene lost 6 bases and the J gene lost 5 bases, with 20 bases spanning the gap. Germline values: CDR1 MNHEY, CDR2 SVGEGT. CDR3 length: 15 amino acids. CDR3 nucleotides: TGTGCCAGCAGGGACGCTGGCTGGACAGCCGACGAGCAGTACTTC. It codes for CASRDAGWTADEQYF.

V and J are TRBV13 and TRBJ1-4; D is possibly TRBD1 (6 bases). The CDR3 totals 14 residues. V was cut by 4 bases and J by 8 bases, with 14 bases left in between. Per germline, CDR1 PRHDT and CDR2 FYEKMQ (reference sequence). This chain's CDR3 is CASSSRGEDEKLFF. DNA for the CDR3: TGTGCCAGCAGCTCAAGGGGGGAAGACGAAAAACTGTTTTTT.

The chain combines TRBV7-2 with TRBJ2-4; the D is unclear. The CDR3 contains 14 residues. CDR1 SGHTA and CDR2 FQGNSA come from the germline V gene. Trimming removed 3 bases from V and 9 bases from J, with 15 bases in between. CDR3 amino acids: CASSFFPSSCIQYF. CDR3 nucleotide sequence: TGTGCCAGCAGCTTTTTCCCCTCAAGCTGCATTCAGTACTTC.

In its sample, this clonotype was seen a few times. This sequence joins TRBV29-1 and TRBJ2-1; unclear D gene. This CDR3 has 14 amino acids. CDR1 and CDR2 from the germline V gene are SQVTM and ANQGSEA. Trimming took off 0 bases at V and 10 bases at J, with 16 bases between the two ends. CDR3 DNA: TGCAGCGTTGAAGATCTTCGTCAGGCCTACGAGCAGTTCTTC. As protein: CSVEDLRQAYEQFF.

The chain uses TRBV5-5 and TRBJ2-4, with D unclear. The J call may be mistaken, given a closer DNA end match to TRBJ2-7. The CDR3 contains 13 residues. Germline CDR1 SGHKS, CDR2 YYEKEE (reference sequence). CDR3 nucleotides: TGTGCCAGCAGCTGGAGCCAGGACTACGAGCAGTACTTC. Its translation is CASSWSQDYEQYF.

The rearrangement uses TRBV6-1 and TRBJ1-5; 8 bases are a match to TRBD1. The CDR3 loop spans 17 amino acids. Trimming removed 6 bases from V and 4 bases from J; junction bases left unmatched: 14. The germline CDR1 and CDR2 sequences are MNHNS and SASEGT. The CDR3 DNA is TGTGCCAGCAGGCCCGGGACAGGCTTGAGGGGGAATCAGCCCCAGCATTTT. This gives the protein CASRPGTGLRGNQPQHF.

The chain carries TRBV7-6 and TRBJ2-4, with a possible D match to TRBD2 (5 bases). TRBJ2-7 matches the DNA end more closely, so the J call is doubtful. CDR3 size: 15 residues. Germline CDR1 is SGHVS and CDR2 is FNYEAQ. Written as DNA, the CDR3 is TGTGCCAGCAGCTTAGCGGACTCCCCAGGCTACGAGCAGTACTTC. The encoded protein is CASSLADSPGYEQYF.

This chain connects TRBV5-1 to TRBJ1-5; D unclear. Deletions cut 1 base from V and 3 bases from J, with 11 bases between. This CDR3 has 15 amino acids. In germline, CDR1 is SGHRS, CDR2 YFSETQ. The CDR3 bases are TGCGCCAGCAGCTTGCTCGACCGGGTCAATCAGCCCCAGCATTTT. Translation gives CASSLLDRVNQPQHF. The full variable domain, rest sourced from reference TRBV5-1 and TRBJ1-5, is KAGVTQTPRYLIKTRGQQVTLSCSPISGHRSVSWYQQTPGQGLQFLFEYFSETQRNKGNFPGRFSGRQFSNSRSEMNVSTLELGDSALYLCASSLLDRVNQPQHFGDGTRLSIL.

This clonotype was picked up a small number of times. The chain employs TRBV6-1 and TRBJ2-1; D is uncertain. Trimming cost V 4 bases and J 10 bases, with 11 bases left between them. This CDR3 has 12 residues. Germline V gives CDR1 MNHNS, CDR2 SASEGT. The CDR3 bases are TGTGCCAGCAGTGCCCTATTCGACGAGCAGTTCTTC. This translates into CASSALFDEQFF.

In nucleotides, the CDR3 is TGCGCCAGCAAGACAGGGGGCGCAGCTAATGAAAAACTGTTTTTT. It yields the protein CASKTGGAANEKLFF. The chain is built from TRBV5-1 and TRBJ1-4; 10 positions agree with TRBD1. Germline assignment: CDR1 SGHRS and CDR2 YFSETQ. CDR3 length: 15 residues. The V and J ends lost 6 bases and 3 bases, in that order; junction bases with no gene match: 5. Full variable domain (rest looked up from reference TRBV5-1 and TRBJ1-4): KAGVTQTPRYLIKTRGQQVTLSCSPISGHRSVSWYQQTPGQGLQFLFEYFSETQRNKGNFPGRFSGRQFSNSRSEMNVSTLELGDSALYLCASKTGGAANEKLFFGSGTQLSVL.

The rearrangement uses TRBV12-3 or TRBV12-4 and TRBJ1-4; D gene unclear. The CDR3 has 13 amino acids. V was clipped by 5 bases and J by 8 bases, with 12 bases between them. CDR3 amino acids: CASSVSDGEKLFF. The CDR3 DNA reads TGTGCCAGCAGTGTCTCCGACGGCGAAAAACTGTTTTTT.

The chain combines TRBV7-3 with TRBJ2-2, with 9 nucleotides matching TRBD1. V lost 0 bases and J lost 4; bases outside the gene matches: 6. Germline CDR1 is SGHTA and CDR2 is FQGTGA. The CDR3 spans 17 residues. The CDR3 bases are TGTGCCAGCAGCTTAACGTCGGGACAGGGTAGCACCGGGGAGCTGTTTTTT. It yields the protein CASSLTSGQGSTGELFF.

The chain recombines TRBV6-6 with TRBJ2-7; D not resolved. The CDR3 covers 17 residues. Germline loops: CDR1 MNHNY, CDR2 SVGAGI (reference sequence). Between the trimmed V and J ends, which lost 0 bases and 6 bases, there was a span of 21 bases. The CDR3 reads CASSYSVPGFPRSEQYF. In DNA, the CDR3 is TGTGCCAGCAGTTACTCGGTCCCGGGTTTTCCCCGAAGCGAGCAGTACTTC.